The 19 T cell receptor beta chains below were found in one sample sequenced in a study of T cells in localized non-small cell lung cancer. Sequencing used immunoSEQ multiplex PCR; TCRdb keeps in-frame clones, though not all of them. The sample has about 53,000 clones; 65% to 85% are singletons. The material sequenced was peripheral blood mononuclear cells, taken before any cancer treatment. The origin of the receptors is a man between 40 and 75 years old with stage III lung adenocarcinoma.

This clone was detected once. This sequence joins TRBV21-1 and TRBJ2-1; the table's TRBD2 call for D was not verified on the DNA. TRBV21-1 is assigned pseudogene status. This CDR3 has 18 residues. The CDR3 nucleotides read TGTGCCAGCAGGACAGAGAACTGGCGGGAGGGCCGGGGGGATGAGCAGTTCTTC. Translating it yields CASRTENWREGRGDEQFF.

This chain uses TRBV27 with TRBJ2-3; 8 bases align to TRBD1. There are 14 residues in the CDR3. V shed 3 bases, J shed 4 bases, and the junction held 3 bases outside the gene matches. CDR1 MNHEY and CDR2 SMNVEV come from the germline V gene (reference sequence). The CDR3 loop reads CASSFPGQADTQYF. The CDR3 nucleotides are TGTGCCAGCAGTTTTCCGGGACAGGCAGATACGCAGTATTTT.

This clone was counted between two and nine times. The chain couples TRBV30 to TRBJ2-3, with 9 bases lining up with TRBD2. CDR1 is GTSNPN and CDR2 is SVGIG in the germline V gene (reference sequence). Trimming cost V 2 bases and J 5 bases; bases outside gene matches: 8. The CDR3 covers 15 residues. CDR3 DNA: TGTGCCTGGAGTCTCACTAGCGGGTTGGGAGATACGCAGTATTTT. Amino acids: CAWSLTSGLGDTQYF. The full variable domain, in which reference TRBV30 and TRBJ2-3 provide the parts outside the CDR3, is SQTIHQWPATLVQPVGSPLSLECTVEGTSNPNLYWYRQAAGRGLQLLFYSVGIGQISSEVPQNLSASRPQDRQFILSSKKLLLSDSGFYLCAWSLTSGLGDTQYFGPGTRLTVL.

This clone was counted once. V gene TRBV27 combines with J gene TRBJ1-4; weak D call: TRBD1 (6 bases). The ends were cut back, 5 bases at V and 6 bases at J, with 16 bases in the middle. The length of the CDR3 is 15 residues. Germline V gene sequence: CDR1 MNHEY, CDR2 SMNVEV (reference sequence). In nucleotides, the CDR3 is TGTGCCAGCAGTCCTGGACAGACCTGGGATGAAAAACTGTTTTTT. It codes for CASSPGQTWDEKLFF.

The CDR3 DNA is TGTGCCAGCTCACAGGACAGCCCGACTATCCCAGCCGCGCAGTATTTT. Protein product: CASSQDSPTIPAAQYF. The chain joins TRBV18 to TRBJ2-3; possible D gene TRBD1, 6 bases. Germline CDR1 and CDR2: KGHSH and LQKENI. The length of the CDR3 is 16 residues. V lost 4 bases to trimming and J lost 10 bases, with 24 bases between them.

The chain recombines TRBV2 with TRBJ2-3; 7 nucleotides align to TRBD1. Trimming at V came to 7 bases and at J to 4 bases, leaving 11 bases not matched to a gene. The CDR3 covers 15 residues. In germline, CDR1 is SNHLY, CDR2 FYNNEI. The CDR3 DNA reads as TGTGCCAGCACCGTAGACAGGGCCCTCCCAGATACGCAGTATTTT. This translates into CASTVDRALPDTQYF. Full variable domain (outside the CDR3, taken from reference TRBV2 and TRBJ2-3): EPEVTQTPSHQVTQMGQEVILRCVPISNHLYFYWYRQILGQKVEFLVSFYNNEISEKSEIFDDQFSVERPDGSNFTLKIRSTKLEDSAMYFCASTVDRALPDTQYFGPGTRLTVL.

V and J are TRBV9 and TRBJ2-2, with 11 bases matching TRBD2. In germline, CDR1 is SGDLS, CDR2 YYNGEE. The CDR3 spans 15 residues. V was clipped by 2 bases and J by 6 bases; unmatched bases: 3. For the CDR3, the DNA is TGTGCCAGCAGCGTGTTAGCGGGAGGGCCCGGGGAGCTGTTTTTT. Translation gives CASSVLAGGPGELFF. The full variable domain, in which reference TRBV9 and TRBJ2-2 provide the parts outside the CDR3, is DSGVTQTPKHLITATGQRVTLRCSPRSGDLSVYWYQQSLDQGLQFLIQYYNGEERAKGNILERFSAQQFPDLHSELNLSSLELGDSALYFCASSVLAGGPGELFFGEGSRLTVL.

The V call is TRBV2, the J call TRBJ1-4; TRBD1 matches at 7 bases. V was pared by 6 bases and J by 2 bases, with 6 bases of the junction left unmatched. CDR1 and CDR2 (germline): SNHLY, FYNNEI. The CDR3 has 15 residues. This CDR3 is CASRKQGSTNEKLFF. CDR3 in DNA: TGTGCCAGCAGGAAACAGGGGTCGACTAATGAAAAACTGTTTTTT.

The chain employs TRBV9 and TRBJ2-3; 10 bases are a match to TRBD2. Losses at the gene ends were 0 bases for V and 2 bases for J; bases not matched to a gene: 12. The CDR3 is made up of 19 amino acids. Germline loops: CDR1 SGDLS, CDR2 YYNGEE. The CDR3 sequence is CASSVAKTLAGINTDTQYF. The CDR3 bases are TGTGCCAGCAGCGTAGCTAAGACACTAGCGGGGATAAACACAGATACGCAGTATTTT.

The chain recombines TRBV4-3 with TRBJ2-2, with no clear D. The CDR3 extends over 15 amino acids. The V end lost 0 bases, the J end lost 2 bases, and 7 bases lay between the germline ends. The germline V gene encodes CDR1 LGHNA and CDR2 YSLEER. CDR3 nucleotide sequence: TGCGCCAGCAGCCAAGACAACAGCAACACCGGGGAGCTGTTTTTT. It translates to CASSQDNSNTGELFF.

This rearrangement joins TRBV18 to TRBJ2-5, with D uncertain. Trimming pared 0 bases from V and 5 bases from J, leaving 7 bases between. CDR1 KGHSH and CDR2 LQKENI come from the germline V gene. The CDR3 is made up of 13 amino acids. CDR3 protein: CASSPPGIETQYF. CDR3 DNA: TGTGCCAGCTCACCACCGGGTATCGAGACCCAGTACTTC. The entire variable domain, with the rest obtained from reference TRBV18 and TRBJ2-5, is as follows: NAGVMQNPRHLVRRRGQEARLRCSPMKGHSHVYWYRQLPEEGLKFMVYLQKENIIDESGMPKERFSAEFPKEGPSILRIQQVVRGDSAAYFCASSPPGIETQYFGPGTRLLVL.

The chain has TRBV5-6 and TRBJ2-1; TRBD2 matches 9 bases. The CDR3 has 15 amino acids. Germline CDR1 SGHDT, CDR2 YYEEEE. The J segment lost 8 bases and the V segment lost 3 bases, leaving 9 bases of the junction unmatched. As DNA, the CDR3 is TGTGCCAGCAGCTCAGTCGGGACTAGCCTTTATGAGCAGTTCTTC. This translates into CASSSVGTSLYEQFF.

This clone was observed a single time. The V and J genes are TRBV30 and TRBJ1-5; D may be TRBD1 (5 bases). Per the germline V gene, CDR1 is GTSNPN and CDR2 is SVGIG (reference sequence). Trimming took off 0 bases at V and 5 bases at J, with 8 bases between the two ends. CDR3 size: 13 residues. For the CDR3, the DNA is TGTGCCTGGAGTGTACAAGGGGATCAGCCCCAGCATTTT. Protein: CAWSVQGDQPQHF.

The chain carries TRBV4-2 and TRBJ2-6; D may correspond to TRBD1 or TRBD2 (5 bases each). With 0 bases removed from V and 4 bases from J, the gap between germline ends came to 7 bases. CDR1 is LGHNA and CDR2 is YNFKEQ in the germline V gene. The CDR3 consists of 15 residues. For the CDR3, the DNA is TGTGCCAGCAGCCAAGAAGGGACGGGGGCCAACGTCCTGACTTTC. Translated, it gives CASSQEGTGANVLTF.

This clone was picked up one time. V and J are TRBV19 and TRBJ1-5, with 8 positions matching TRBD1. V shed 4 bases and J 2 bases; nucleotides not matched to a gene: 4. Germline loops: CDR1 LNHDA, CDR2 SQIVND (reference sequence). This CDR3 contains 15 residues. The CDR3 DNA reads as TGTGCCAGTAGTAAGGGACAGGTGGGCAATCAGCCCCAGCATTTT. The encoded protein is CASSKGQVGNQPQHF.

The gene calls are TRBV14 and TRBJ2-5; D might be TRBD1 or TRBD2, each matching 5 bases. This CDR3 contains 14 residues. Trimming pared 4 bases from V and 2 bases from J, leaving 11 bases between. In germline, CDR1 is SGHDN, CDR2 FVKESK. The CDR3 protein is CASSPPGPQETQYF. CDR3 DNA sequence: TGTGCCAGCAGCCCGCCGGGGCCGCAAGAGACCCAGTACTTC.

The chain employs TRBV28 and TRBJ1-1, with D unclear. Germline assignment: CDR1 MDHEN and CDR2 SYDVKM. Trimming took 2 bases from V and 1 from J, leaving 2 bases between them. The CDR3 runs 12 residues. CDR3: CASSLTNTEAFF. CDR3 DNA: TGTGCCAGCAGTTTAACGAACACTGAAGCTTTCTTT.

The chain uses TRBV5-1 and TRBJ2-3, with D perhaps TRBD2 (5 bases). Looked up from germline, CDR1 is SGHRS and CDR2 is YFSETQ. The V end was cut by 7 bases, the J end by 0 bases, with 15 bases between. This CDR3 spans 15 amino acids. The CDR3 sequence: CASGLLSPSTDTQYF. Here the CDR3 DNA reads TGCGCCAGCGGACTCCTCTCCCCTAGCACAGATACGCAGTATTTT.

V and J are TRBV14 and TRBJ1-2, with 8 bases fitting TRBD1. V shed 2 bases, J shed 8 bases, and the junction held 4 bases outside the gene matches. CDR3 length: 13 residues. Germline-derived CDR1 and CDR2 are SGHDN and FVKESK. CDR3 coding DNA: TGTGCCAGCAGCCAACGAGGACAGGGAGGCTACACCTTC. This encodes CASSQRGQGGYTF.